The clone carrying this TCR beta chain occurred many times. Its target is not known. Making TCR cDNA involved 5'RACE template switching, which added UMIs and a universal primer site. Each CDR3 protein gets one entry after TCRdb re-called the 5' RACE reads with MiXCR. This repertoire shows roughly 300,000 distinct CDR3 sequences, roughly 7.5% found once; its top ten account for approximately 15%. The length of the CDR3 is 12 residues. Trimming shortened V by 5 bases and J by 3 bases, and 8 bases separated the two germline ends. Germline loops: CDR1 SGHTA, CDR2 FQGNSA. This entry belongs to a study of T cells after yellow fever vaccination. Study-level results: The CD4 and CD8 compartments had a small share of their clonotypes in common. Once the booster was given, most primary-vaccination clones reappeared, at around 95% for CD4 and 85% to 90% for CD8. Bulk-population clonotypes that are abundant could appear as contaminants in FACS-sorted repertoires.

The material was PBMCs, obtained 45 days after the first yellow fever vaccination. The sequence derives from a man between 18 and 29 years old who received the YFV17D yellow fever vaccine. This chain joins TRBV7-2 and TRBJ2-7; D is unclear. CDR3 protein: CASSPARYEQYF. CDR3 in DNA: TGTGCCAGCAGCCCCGCTCGCTACGAGCAGTACTTC.